Following are 22 T cell receptor beta chains from one sample sequenced in a study of T cells in Graves' hyperthyroidism and ophthalmopathy. It was RNA transcripts that yielded the amplified TCR beta CDR3 regions. The study used the HTBI primer set for a first-round RT-PCR of the TCR CDR3. TCRdb ran MiXCR on the multiplex PCR reads and lists one entry per CDR3 protein. The repertoire holds some 180,000 distinct CDR3 sequences, with approximately 17% as singletons. Sequenced input: blood. These receptor sequences come from a woman aged 45 to 65 with Graves' hyperthyroidism.

This clonotype was seen many times. The chain recombines TRBV6-2 or TRBV6-3 with TRBJ1-1, with TRBD1 as a possible D gene (6 bases). The length of the CDR3 is 11 residues. V was trimmed by 8 bases and J by 7 bases, leaving 11 bases between them. From germline, CDR1 is MNHEY and CDR2 SVGEGT. In DNA, the CDR3 is TGTGCCAGCTTATGGGACATTGAAGCTTTCTTT. This codes for CASLWDIEAFF.

In this sample, this clonotype turned up a few times. A much larger clone lies a single base off, so this may be a read error. The V and J genes are TRBV5-5 and TRBJ2-1, with 7 bases fitting TRBD2. Germline CDR1 is SGHKS and CDR2 is YYEKEE (reference sequence). The CDR3 totals 15 residues. CDR3 nucleotides: TGTGCCGGCAGCTTGGAAGCGGGGCCTTACAATGAGCAGTTCTTC. Its translation is CAGSLEAGPYNEQFF.

The chain joins TRBV20-1 to TRBJ1-1, with D possibly TRBD1 on 6 matching bases. Deletions cut 6 bases from V and 3 bases from J, with 11 bases between. The CDR3 consists of 12 residues. Germline CDR1 reads DFQATT; CDR2 reads SNEGSKA (reference sequence). The DNA for the CDR3 is TGCAGTGCACCAGGGGCGTACACTGAAGCTTTCTTT. It encodes CSAPGAYTEAFF.

This clonotype has at least ten counts. This chain connects TRBV5-1 to TRBJ1-4; maybe TRBD1 (6 bases). This CDR3 is 14 amino acids long. The germline V and J ends were trimmed by 3 bases and 12 bases, with 18 bases remaining between them. Germline loops: CDR1 SGHRS, CDR2 YFSETQ. The CDR3 nucleotides are TGCGCCAGCAGCTCGATCGGCGGGGGACAAGAACTGTTTTTT. Translation gives CASSSIGGGQELFF.

This clonotype was observed many times. The rearrangement joins TRBV18 to TRBJ2-3, with D perhaps matching TRBD2 (6 bases). Trimming stripped 3 bases from V and 0 bases from J, with 10 bases between. This CDR3 comprises 15 residues. CDR1 KGHSH and CDR2 LQKENI come from the germline V gene. The CDR3 DNA is TGTGCCAGCTCACCTGGAGGGGCTAGCACAGATACGCAGTATTTT. This gives the protein CASSPGGASTDTQYF.

In its sample, this clonotype was seen many times. The rearrangement links TRBV5-1 to TRBJ2-5, with D unclear. CDR3 length: 14 amino acids. CDR1 and CDR2 (germline): SGHRS, YFSETQ. The germline V and J ends were trimmed by 4 bases and 1 base, with 11 bases remaining between them. CDR3 nucleotides: TGCGCCAGCAGCGCCAAGGAGCTCCAAGAGACCCAGTACTTC. Translation gives CASSAKELQETQYF.

This clonotype was picked up many times. For the CDR3, the DNA is TGCGCCAGCAGCCCTAGGGGGTCGTGGGGCTACACCTTC. As protein: CASSPRGSWGYTF. The V call is TRBV5-1, the J call TRBJ1-2, with D possibly TRBD1 on 6 matching bases. Germline V gene data show CDR1 as SGHRS and CDR2 as YFSETQ. The CDR3 sequence is 13 residues long. The V end lost 4 bases, the J end lost 8 bases, and 15 bases lay between the germline ends.

This clonotype was seen at least ten times. The chain has TRBV7-3 and TRBJ2-7, with unresolved D. Germline V gene data show CDR1 as SGHTA and CDR2 as FQGTGA. Trimming removed 2 bases at V and 3 bases at J, with 8 bases between. The CDR3 has 13 residues. Written as DNA, the CDR3 is TGTGCCAGCAGCTTACGACCAGGCTACGAGCAGTACTTC. It translates to CASSLRPGYEQYF.

At least ten counts were recorded for this clonotype. The chain combines TRBV6-1 with TRBJ1-6; no clear D gene. With 6 bases removed from V and 0 bases from J, the gap between germline ends came to 6 bases. Germline CDR1 and CDR2: MNHNS and SASEGT. The CDR3 totals 14 residues. In nucleotides, the CDR3 is TGTGCCAGCAGAGTGAGCTCCTATAATTCACCCCTCCACTTT. Translated: CASRVSSYNSPLHF.

The sample holds a few counts of this clonotype. This chain joins TRBV7-9 and TRBJ1-1, with unresolved D. CDR1 is SEHNR and CDR2 is FQNEAQ in the germline V gene (reference sequence). V was trimmed by 1 base and J by 2 bases, leaving 8 bases between them. The CDR3 is 14 amino acids. The CDR3, as DNA: TGTGCCAGCAGCTTAGAGCGGGTCAACACTGAAGCTTTCTTT. It yields the protein CASSLERVNTEAFF.

The sample holds many counts of this clonotype. The rearrangement joins TRBV5-1 to TRBJ1-1; the match to TRBD1 covers 7 bases. Trimming cost V 6 bases and J 0 bases; bases outside gene matches: 2. This CDR3 has 13 residues. Per germline, CDR1 SGHRS and CDR2 YFSETQ. The CDR3 here is CASTGQMNTEAFF. CDR3 bases: TGCGCCAGCACGGGACAGATGAACACTGAAGCTTTCTTT.

This clonotype was found many times. The chain combines TRBV20-1 with TRBJ2-3; the D is unclear. This CDR3 has 13 residues. Germline CDR1 DFQATT, CDR2 SNEGSKA (reference sequence). Deletions cut 0 bases from V and 8 bases from J, with 12 bases between. In DNA, the CDR3 is TGCAGTGCTAGAGATCGCGTGAGAGCTACGCAGTATTTT. Translation: CSARDRVRATQYF.

There are many counts of this clonotype. This chain joins TRBV2 and TRBJ1-6, with 9 bases aligning to TRBD1. The germline V gene has CDR1 SNHLY and CDR2 FYNNEI. CDR3 length equals 14 residues. Losses at the gene ends were 8 bases for V and 10 bases for J; bases not matched to a gene: 9. CDR3 sequence (DNA): TGTGCCAGCGCGGACAGGGGTGTAAGGTCACCCCTCCACTTT. This sequence encodes CASADRGVRSPLHF.

The chain has TRBV28 and TRBJ2-7; 11 bases match TRBD2. The CDR3 is made up of 13 amino acids. The V segment lost 8 bases and the J segment 6 bases; nucleotides outside the gene matches: 6. Per germline, CDR1 MDHEN and CDR2 SYDVKM. CDR3 loop: CASGLSGRAEQYF. The CDR3 DNA follows: TGTGCCAGCGGCCTTAGCGGGAGGGCCGAGCAGTACTTC.

This clonotype was observed once. This chain uses TRBV10-3 with TRBJ1-2; D call uncertain. Trimming pared 2 bases from V and 9 bases from J, leaving 10 bases between. CDR3 length equals 12 residues. In germline, CDR1 is ENHRY, CDR2 SYGVKD. The CDR3 bases are TGTGCCATCAGTGAGGCCTCTAGGAGCTACACCTTC. Its translation is CAISEASRSYTF.

V gene TRBV30 combines with J gene TRBJ2-5; D is unresolved. Germline lookup yields CDR1 GTSNPN and CDR2 SVGIG (reference sequence). The CDR3 spans 12 residues. V lost 3 bases and J 5 bases, leaving 10 bases between the germline ends. CDR3 sequence reads: CAWSSLGETQYF. The CDR3, as DNA: TGTGCCTGGAGCTCCCTAGGGGAGACCCAGTACTTC.

With respect to this clonotype: With a much larger clone just one base away, this may be a read error. V gene TRBV29-1 combines with J gene TRBJ2-3, with D tentatively TRBD1 (6 bases). Trimming removed 6 bases from V and 8 bases from J, with 12 bases in between. The CDR3 has 11 residues. Germline assignment: CDR1 SQVTM and CDR2 ANQGSEA. CDR3 bases: TGCAGCGTGGTCAGGGGTGGTACGCAGTATTTT. As protein: CSVVRGGTQYF.

The chain recombines TRBV19 with TRBJ1-1; D gene unclear. Per the germline V gene, CDR1 is LNHDA and CDR2 is SQIVND (reference sequence). There are 17 residues in the CDR3. Trimming stripped 4 bases from V and 0 bases from J, with 18 bases between. The CDR3 DNA follows: TGTGCCAGTAGTAGCTTTACCCCGGGAACCCTGAACACTGAAGCTTTCTTT. Translated, it gives CASSSFTPGTLNTEAFF.

The sample holds many counts of this clonotype. The chain has TRBV20-1 and TRBJ2-3; 8 nucleotides agree with TRBD2. CDR1 DFQATT and CDR2 SNEGSKA come from the germline V gene (reference sequence). V was clipped by 5 bases and J by 5 bases; unmatched bases: 9. The CDR3 loop spans 14 amino acids. CDR3 sequence (DNA): TGCAGTGCTTTGCGGGGGGCCGCGGTAGATACGCAGTATTTT. Translated, it gives CSALRGAAVDTQYF.

The chain couples TRBV19 to TRBJ2-2; no reliable D call. CDR3 size: 14 residues. Germline CDR1 and CDR2: LNHDA and SQIVND (reference sequence). V was trimmed by 7 bases and J by 2 bases, leaving 11 bases between them. The CDR3, as DNA: TGTGCCAGTAACGCTTGGTTAAACACCGGGGAGCTGTTTTTT. It codes for CASNAWLNTGELFF.

This clonotype was counted at least ten times. This chain links TRBV4-2 with TRBJ2-5; 7 nucleotides match TRBD1. With V trimmed by 1 base and J by 3 bases, 8 bases remained unmatched. The CDR3 extends over 16 amino acids. Germline-derived CDR1 and CDR2 are LGHNA and YNFKEQ. This CDR3 reads CASSQAVLQGKETQYF. The CDR3 DNA reads as TGTGCCAGCAGCCAAGCGGTACTACAGGGGAAAGAGACCCAGTACTTC.

This clonotype was found many times. The genes are TRBV19 and TRBJ2-5, with a tentative D call TRBD2 (6 bases). Germline CDR1 and CDR2: LNHDA and SQIVND (reference sequence). Trimming shortened V by 7 bases and J by 3 bases, and 18 bases separated the two germline ends. The CDR3 has 15 residues. The CDR3 spells CASTTHGGDEETQYF. The CDR3 coding sequence is TGTGCCAGTACCACTCACGGAGGGGACGAAGAGACCCAGTACTTC.